This note documents a single T cell receptor beta chain sequence. Per germline, CDR1 MDHEN and CDR2 SYDVKM. This CDR3 has 13 amino acids. Trimming left V 5 bases short and J 1 base short, with 8 bases between. Measured with immunoSEQ multiplex PCR; TCRdb has only the in-frame clones, and not every one. The sample lists about 73,000 clones, about 92% occurring once. The data derive from a study of T cell changes during pregnancy in multiple sclerosis. This receptor was taken from a female donor in good health, enrolled as a control in a pregnancy study. Sequenced here: peripheral blood, sampled in the third trimester of pregnancy. The rearrangement uses TRBV28 and TRBJ1-1, with D unclear. The DNA for the CDR3 is TGTGCCAGCAGTCTAACCCAGAACACTGAAGCTTTCTTT. Protein: CASSLTQNTEAFF.